This TCR beta chain was sequenced for a study of shared clonotypes between healthy human individuals. The length of the CDR3 is 13 residues. Germline V gene data show CDR1 as MDHEN and CDR2 as SYDVKM. The J segment lost 7 bases and the V segment lost 5 bases, leaving 6 bases of the junction unmatched. How the authors handled the data: Filtering of immunoSEQ junctional sequences could not match full-length read filtering. Clones were read by immunoSEQ multiplex PCR, and TCRdb kept only the in-frame ones, dropping some. V and J calls and clone size come straight from that table; D and trimming were deduced from the DNA. The table includes around 1.1 million clones, around three quarters detected once.

Sequencing was performed on memory CD4+ T cells from PBMCs. Subset of the sample: CD45RA-negative fraction. The sequence was obtained from a man aged 18 to 30 in good health. Some clones in this sample may be carry-over from other donors' samples. This chain links TRBV28 with TRBJ1-2, with TRBD1 matching over 8 bases. The CDR3 reads CASSPGQGGGYTF. The CDR3 region has the DNA TGTGCCAGCAGTCCCGGACAGGGTGGTGGCTACACCTTC.